The 20 T cell receptor beta chains listed next were all sequenced from one sample in a study of T cells in Graves' hyperthyroidism and ophthalmopathy. Template material for amplifying TCR beta CDR3 regions consisted of RNA transcripts. HTBI primers were employed in a first-round RT-PCR of the TCR CDR3. TCRdb re-analysed the multiplex PCR reads in MiXCR, keeping a single row per CDR3 protein. The sample lists approximately 410,000 distinct CDR3 sequences; 14% to 15% were seen once. Source material: blood. All receptors come from a young man with Graves' ophthalmopathy.

At least ten counts were recorded for this clonotype. The chain combines TRBV6-1 with TRBJ2-7; D perhaps matches TRBD1 (5 bases). The CDR3 contains 15 residues. Per germline, CDR1 MNHNS and CDR2 SASEGT. Trimming took 3 bases from V and 2 from J, leaving 14 bases between them. The CDR3 nucleotides read TGTGCCAGCAGTGAGGGTGTGGCAGGGACCTACGAGCAGTACTTC. As protein: CASSEGVAGTYEQYF.

This CDR3 is CASSQEWQGYTF. Here the CDR3 DNA reads TGTGCCAGCAGCCAAGAGTGGCAAGGCTACACCTTC. The chain links TRBV3-1 to TRBJ1-2; D not certain. Per germline, CDR1 LGHDT and CDR2 YNNKEL (reference sequence). The CDR3 runs to 12 residues. V lost 0 bases, J lost 8 bases, and 7 bases lay in between.

This clonotype occurred many times. The rearrangement joins TRBV7-9 to TRBJ2-1, with 10 bases identical to TRBD1. CDR3 length: 16 residues. Trimming removed 2 bases from V and 6 bases from J; junction bases left unmatched: 7. CDR1 and CDR2 from the germline V gene are SEHNR and FQNEAQ (reference sequence). The CDR3: CASSLIGTGAVNEQFF. As DNA, the CDR3 is TGTGCCAGCAGCTTAATCGGGACAGGGGCCGTCAATGAGCAGTTCTTC.

This clonotype was observed at least ten times. The chain has TRBV6-2 or TRBV6-3 and TRBJ2-1; perhaps TRBD2 as D (6 bases). The CDR3 spans 14 residues. Germline CDR1 MNHEY, CDR2 SVGEGT. Trimming left V 9 bases short and J 4 bases short, with 16 bases between. Here the CDR3 reads CASREVPGYNEQFF. Written as DNA, the CDR3 is TGTGCCAGTAGGGAGGTGCCGGGGTACAATGAGCAGTTCTTC.

The J gene is TRBJ1-2, the V gene TRBV2; 9 bases are shared with TRBD1. Trimming took 6 bases from V and 8 from J; bases not matched to a gene: 10. In germline, CDR1 is SNHLY, CDR2 FYNNEI. The CDR3 is 14 residues long. CDR3: CASRPGQGSHGYTF. In DNA, the CDR3 is TGTGCCAGCAGACCGGGACAGGGCTCGCACGGCTACACCTTC.

There are many counts of this clonotype. The V gene is TRBV12-3 or TRBV12-4, the J gene TRBJ1-4; D ambiguous. The V end lost 1 base, the J end lost 0 bases, and 12 bases lay between the germline ends. The CDR3 contains 17 residues. CDR3 bases: TGTGCCAGCAGTTTAGGGTTGACCTCAGCAACTAATGAAAAACTGTTTTTT. As protein: CASSLGLTSATNEKLFF.

The V gene is TRBV19, the J gene TRBJ2-7, with TRBD1 identical over 7 bases. The junction had 1 base not matched to a gene; V was cut back by 3 bases and J by 2 bases. The length of the CDR3 is 13 residues. Germline CDR1 and CDR2: LNHDA and SQIVND (reference sequence). The CDR3 DNA is TGTGCCAGTAGTATGACAGGGACCTACGAGCAGTACTTC. This codes for CASSMTGTYEQYF.

This clonotype was seen repeatedly, ten times or more. The chain couples TRBV10-3 to TRBJ2-5, with D perhaps matching TRBD1 (6 bases). This CDR3 has 14 residues. Trimming removed 6 bases from V and 3 bases from J, with 14 bases in between. Per the germline V gene, CDR1 is ENHRY and CDR2 is SYGVKD. The CDR3 DNA follows: TGTGCCATCAGCCCAGGGGCTCCTAAAGAGACCCAGTACTTC. Amino acid sequence: CAISPGAPKETQYF.

This clonotype appeared many times. This chain joins TRBV7-9 and TRBJ2-2, with D perhaps matching TRBD1 (5 bases). Germline V gene lookup returns CDR1 SEHNR and CDR2 FQNEAQ (reference sequence). The germline V and J ends were trimmed by 5 bases and 2 bases, with 9 bases remaining between them. This CDR3 comprises 14 residues. The CDR3 loop is CASSPQGNTGELFF. The CDR3 region has the DNA TGTGCCAGCAGCCCTCAGGGAAACACCGGGGAGCTGTTTTTT.

In this sample, this clonotype turned up many times. This chain connects TRBV20-1 to TRBJ2-3; 12 bases fit TRBD1. The V and J ends lost 0 bases and 5 bases, in that order; junction bases with no gene match: 9. From germline, CDR1 is DFQATT and CDR2 SNEGSKA (reference sequence). The CDR3 covers 17 residues. The CDR3 protein is CSARDPLGTGGLDTQYF. As DNA, the CDR3 is TGCAGTGCTAGAGACCCATTAGGGACAGGGGGCTTAGATACGCAGTATTTT.

About this clonotype: A much more abundant neighbour one base away suggests this may be a read error. This CDR3 is missing its conserved last phenylalanine or tryptophan, likely due to a read error. This chain links TRBV4-1 with TRBJ1-2; unclear D gene. V lost 5 bases, J lost 8 bases, and 18 bases lay in between. Per the germline V gene, CDR1 is MGHRA and CDR2 is YSYEKL. The CDR3 sequence is 14 residues long. The CDR3 nucleotides are TGCGCCAGCAGCTCCGACATGCGAGTTCGAGGCTACACCCTC. It specifies CASSSDMRVRGYTL.

This clonotype was picked up a small number of times. J is TRBJ2-3 and V is TRBV7-8, with D tentatively TRBD1 or TRBD2 (5 bases each). With 1 base removed from V and 0 bases from J, the gap between germline ends came to 17 bases. This CDR3 region has 18 residues. Per the germline V gene, CDR1 is SGHVS and CDR2 is FQNEAQ. CDR3 region: CASSLVGAWQGSTDTQYF. Written as DNA, the CDR3 is TGTGCCAGCAGCTTAGTCGGGGCGTGGCAGGGTAGCACAGATACGCAGTATTTT.

This chain links TRBV10-2 with TRBJ1-2, with D unclear. The CDR3 is 13 amino acids. V lost 0 bases, J lost 4 bases, and 6 bases lay in between. Germline values: CDR1 WSHSY, CDR2 SAAADI. Here the CDR3 reads CASSESASYGYTF. As DNA, the CDR3 is TGCGCCAGCAGTGAGTCGGCGTCCTATGGCTACACCTTC.

V usage is TRBV6-1 and J usage is TRBJ2-5; D might be TRBD1 (6 bases). CDR3 size: 15 residues. Germline lookup yields CDR1 MNHNS and CDR2 SASEGT. The V end was cut by 4 bases, the J end by 5 bases, with 17 bases between. CDR3 nucleotide sequence: TGTGCCAGCAGTGCCCGGGGCCTTCAGGGGGAGACCCAGTACTTC. Protein: CASSARGLQGETQYF.

This clonotype was found many times. This chain connects TRBV12-3 or TRBV12-4 to TRBJ2-7, with TRBD1 matching over 9 bases. V dropped 4 bases and J dropped 5; count of bases not matched to a gene: 9. This CDR3 region has 15 residues. The CDR3 DNA reads TGTGCCAGCAGTTCGCCCTGGACAGGGGCGCACGAGCAGTACTTC. It specifies CASSSPWTGAHEQYF.

This clonotype has at least ten counts. This rearrangement joins TRBV4-2 to TRBJ2-7, with D possibly TRBD2 on 6 matching bases. Trimming pared 1 base from V and 5 bases from J, leaving 15 bases between. Germline V gene sequence: CDR1 LGHNA, CDR2 YNFKEQ. This CDR3 region has 15 residues. The CDR3 spells CASSQGAASANEQYF. CDR3 DNA: TGTGCCAGCAGCCAAGGGGCGGCTAGCGCCAACGAGCAGTACTTC.

The rearrangement joins TRBV7-2 to TRBJ2-1; 12 positions match TRBD2. There are 17 residues in the CDR3. V lost 1 base to trimming and J lost 3 bases; unmatched junction nucleotides: 4. Germline CDR1 is SGHTA and CDR2 is FQGNSA. The DNA of the CDR3 is TGTGCCAGCAGCTTAGGAAGGGGACTAGCGGGCTACAATGAGCAGTTCTTC. Protein product: CASSLGRGLAGYNEQFF. Based on the CDR3 plus reference TRBV7-2 and TRBJ2-1, the full variable domain is GAGVSQSPSNKVTEKGKDVELRCDPISGHTALYWYRQSLGQGLEFLIYFQGNSAPDKSGLPSDRFSAERTGGSVSTLTIQRTQQEDSAVYLCASSLGRGLAGYNEQFFGPGTRLTVL.

This clonotype appeared many times. This chain connects TRBV29-1 to TRBJ1-5; D not certain. Germline values: CDR1 SQVTM, CDR2 ANQGSEA. Trimming cost V 6 bases and J 2 bases, with 14 bases left between them. The CDR3 extends over 14 amino acids. The CDR3 loop reads CSVVRRFGNQPQHF. CDR3 sequence (DNA): TGCAGCGTAGTTAGGAGGTTCGGCAATCAGCCCCAGCATTTT.

In this sample, this clonotype turned up many times. The chain uses TRBV3-1 and TRBJ1-2; D gene unclear. CDR1 and CDR2 from the germline V gene are LGHDT and YNNKEL (reference sequence). The CDR3 spans 14 residues. V was trimmed by 1 base and J by 8 bases, leaving 14 bases between them. The CDR3 nucleotides read TGTGCCAGCAGCCAAGGACCCTTCTTAGACGGCTACACCTTC. It is translated as CASSQGPFLDGYTF.

This clonotype was seen repeatedly, ten times or more. The chain links TRBV12-3 or TRBV12-4 to TRBJ2-1; 11 bases line up with TRBD1. Unmatched junction bases numbered 6, after V lost 6 bases and J lost 8 bases. This CDR3 is built from 14 residues. The CDR3 is CASRGDRGSHEQFF. CDR3 coding DNA: TGTGCCAGCAGAGGGGACAGGGGGAGCCATGAGCAGTTCTTC.